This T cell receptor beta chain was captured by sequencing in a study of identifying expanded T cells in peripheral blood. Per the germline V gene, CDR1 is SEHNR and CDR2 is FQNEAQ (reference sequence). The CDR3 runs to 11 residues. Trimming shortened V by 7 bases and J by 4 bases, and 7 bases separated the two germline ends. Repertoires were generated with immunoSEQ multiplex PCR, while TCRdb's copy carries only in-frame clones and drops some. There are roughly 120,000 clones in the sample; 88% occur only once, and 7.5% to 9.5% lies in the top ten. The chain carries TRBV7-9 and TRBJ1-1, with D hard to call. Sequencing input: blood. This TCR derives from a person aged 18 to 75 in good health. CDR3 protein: CASKTATEAFF. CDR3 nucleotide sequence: TGTGCCAGCAAGACCGCCACTGAAGCTTTCTTT.